Following are 12 T cell receptor beta chains from one sample sequenced in a study of cytomegalovirus exposure and HLA in healthy donors. Profiled with immunoSEQ multiplex PCR; TCRdb holds only in-frame clones, not every one. The sample yields 250,000 to 400,000 clones, nearly 90% seen once. The sequenced sample consisted of PBMCs. Receptors originate from a man younger than 40 in good health and CMV-seronegative.

V is TRBV6-6 and J is TRBJ1-5; D may be TRBD1 (5 bases). The germline V gene encodes CDR1 MNHNY and CDR2 SVGAGI (reference sequence). CDR3 length: 16 amino acids. V gave up 0 bases and J gave up 2 bases, with 11 bases separating them. CDR3 in DNA: TGTGCCAGCAGTTACTCGGGGCGTTCTGGCAATCAGCCCCAGCATTTT. Translating it yields CASSYSGRSGNQPQHF.

This clone was observed once. The chain uses TRBV4-3 and TRBJ1-5, with D unclear. Trimming removed 0 bases from V and 5 bases from J, with 8 bases in between. The V gene's germline CDR1 is LGHNA and CDR2 YSLEER. This CDR3 has 14 amino acids. The DNA of the CDR3 is TGCGCCAGCAGCCAAGAAAGAGGGCATCAGCCCCAGCATTTT. Protein product: CASSQERGHQPQHF.

J is TRBJ2-2 and V is TRBV4-3; 7 bases map to TRBD1. The CDR3 runs to 17 residues. The germline CDR1 and CDR2 sequences are LGHNA and YSLEER. V was pared by 3 bases and J by 6 bases, with 13 bases of the junction left unmatched. The CDR3 region has the DNA TGCGCCAGCAGCCAGACGAGGACAGGAGGTTTCCCCGGGGAGCTGTTTTTT. Translated, it gives CASSQTRTGGFPGELFF.

The CDR3 protein is CASSQDYQGVGDGYTF. The CDR3 region has the DNA TGTGCCAGCAGCCAAGATTATCAGGGGGTGGGGGATGGCTACACCTTC. The chain has TRBV4-2 and TRBJ1-2; 7 bases are shared with TRBD1. CDR1 LGHNA and CDR2 YNFKEQ come from the germline V gene. V lost 0 bases and J lost 6; bases outside the gene matches: 10. CDR3 size: 16 residues.

The rearrangement links TRBV10-1 to TRBJ2-5, with D perhaps TRBD1 (6 bases). Germline assignment: CDR1 WNHNN and CDR2 SYGVQD (reference sequence). CDR3 length: 13 amino acids. The V gene lost 6 bases and the J gene lost 4 bases, with 12 bases spanning the gap. Written as DNA, the CDR3 is TGCGCCAGCAGGGAACAGGGATCAGAGACCCAGTACTTC. Protein sequence: CASREQGSETQYF.

The chain couples TRBV6-5 to TRBJ1-6, with D possibly being TRBD1 (5 bases). V lost 4 bases and J 6 bases, leaving 13 bases between the germline ends. The CDR3 is 15 residues long. CDR1 MNHEY and CDR2 SVGAGI come from the germline V gene. CDR3: CASSLQQGFNSPLHF. The CDR3 DNA reads as TGTGCCAGCAGTTTGCAGCAGGGCTTTAATTCACCCCTCCACTTT.

This sequence joins TRBV6-6 and TRBJ2-7; 8 nucleotides line up with TRBD1. V dropped 6 bases and J dropped 5; count of bases not matched to a gene: 12. This CDR3 contains 15 residues. The germline CDR1 and CDR2 sequences are MNHNY and SVGAGI (reference sequence). CDR3 loop: CASSFLQGGPNEQYF. CDR3 in DNA: TGTGCCAGCAGCTTTCTACAGGGGGGACCCAACGAGCAGTACTTC.

This clone has more than one count but fewer than ten. The V gene is TRBV19, the J gene TRBJ1-2; possibly TRBD1 for D (6 bases). This CDR3 has 14 residues. V shed 4 bases and J shed 9 bases, with 18 bases lying between them. Germline V gives CDR1 LNHDA, CDR2 SQIVND (reference sequence). The DNA for the CDR3 is TGTGCCAGTAGTACCGTGACAGGCGAATTACGCTACACCTTC. It translates to CASSTVTGELRYTF.

V gene TRBV5-6 combines with J gene TRBJ2-2, with a weak D call TRBD2 (5 bases). Per germline, CDR1 SGHDT and CDR2 YYEEEE. The CDR3 is made up of 13 amino acids. V was clipped by 5 bases and J by 2 bases, with 7 bases between them. The CDR3 here is CASRGVNTGELFF. DNA of the CDR3: TGTGCCAGCAGGGGAGTAAACACCGGGGAGCTGTTTTTT. The full variable domain, its missing parts supplied by reference TRBV5-6 and TRBJ2-2, is DAGVTQSPTHLIKTRGQQVTLRCSPKSGHDTVSWYQQALGQGPQFIFQYYEEEERQRGNFPDRFSGHQFPNYSSELNVNALLLGDSALYLCASRGVNTGELFFGEGSRLTVL.

The rearrangement joins TRBV27 to TRBJ1-4, with TRBD1 matching over 7 bases. This CDR3 is 15 amino acids long. Germline V gene sequence: CDR1 MNHEY, CDR2 SMNVEV (reference sequence). The ends lost 9 bases at V and 2 bases at J; junction bases unmatched: 9. CDR3 loop: CASKPTGDTNEKLFF. In nucleotides, the CDR3 is TGTGCCAGTAAACCCACAGGGGATACTAATGAAAAACTGTTTTTT.

The chain recombines TRBV15 with TRBJ1-5; D is undetermined. With 0 bases removed from V and 2 bases from J, the gap between germline ends came to 11 bases. Germline CDR1 is LNHNV and CDR2 is YYDKDF (reference sequence). The CDR3 loop spans 16 amino acids. CDR3 residues: CATSRDTSSGNQPQHF. DNA for the CDR3: TGTGCCACCAGCAGAGATACCAGTTCTGGCAATCAGCCCCAGCATTTT.

V usage is TRBV11-2 and J usage is TRBJ2-1; perhaps TRBD2 as D (7 bases). Trimming took 2 bases from V and 8 from J, leaving 16 bases between them. Germline assignment: CDR1 SGHAT and CDR2 FQNNGV. This CDR3 has 15 amino acids. This CDR3 reads CASSLRGGQGDEQFF. CDR3 nucleotides: TGTGCCAGCAGCTTAAGGGGGGGCCAGGGTGATGAGCAGTTCTTC.